This T cell receptor (beta chain) is drawn from a study of blood T cells in healthy people across ages. Together with a sample-barcoded 5' primer, a J-beta primer mix was included in a second PCR lasting about 6 to 11 cycles. TCRdb independently ran MiXCR on the 5' RACE reads; one entry per CDR3 protein. The data hold 850,000 to 1,000,000 distinct CDR3 sequences, with about 48% observed a single time. CDR1 is SQVTM, CDR2 ANQGSEA, per germline. The CDR3 is 10 amino acids. The V and J ends lost 4 bases and 8 bases respectively, with 6 bases between them. This receptor was obtained from a man aged 25 to 40 in good health. Sequenced: blood. The J gene is TRBJ2-1, the V gene TRBV29-1, with D unclear. The CDR3 spells CSVGPYEQFF. As DNA, the CDR3 is TGCAGCGTTGGTCCCTATGAGCAGTTCTTC.